These 20 T cell receptor beta chains came from one sample sequenced in a study of T cell repertoires in aging, cancer and after chemotherapy. Rearranged V-D-J TRB sequences were amplified with a mixed TRB-A/B primer pool. TCRdb redid the calling of the multiplex PCR reads with MiXCR, one entry per CDR3 protein. The table lists more than 1,100 distinct CDR3 sequences, 26% of them singletons, with around 81% in the top ten. Amplification of TCR beta used genomic DNA extracted from peripheral blood. Sequences were obtained from blood. The source is a human donor with a blood cancer.

This clonotype turned up a few times. CDR3 sequence reads: CSASLPGLNTDTQYF. The CDR3 DNA sequence: TGCAGTGCTAGTTTGCCGGGGTTGAACACAGATACGCAGTATTTT. The genes are TRBV20-1 and TRBJ2-3; D is possibly TRBD2 (5 bases). CDR3 length: 15 amino acids. Germline V lookup: CDR1 DFQATT, CDR2 SNEGSKA (reference sequence). The V end was cut by 3 bases, the J end by 2 bases, with 15 bases between.

The V call is TRBV2, the J call TRBJ2-2; the match to TRBD1 covers 10 bases. The ends lost 10 bases at V and 4 bases at J; junction bases unmatched: 9. The CDR3 extends over 15 amino acids. CDR1 is SNHLY and CDR2 is FYNNEI in the germline V gene. Written as DNA, the CDR3 is TGTGCCACCGGACGACAGGGGGCAATCACCGGGGAGCTGTTTTTT. Translation gives CATGRQGAITGELFF.

The chain carries TRBV11-2 and TRBJ2-1; possible D gene TRBD2, 7 bases. The germline gives CDR1 SGHAT, CDR2 FQNNGV. The CDR3 runs to 17 residues. Trimming cost V 5 bases and J 8 bases, with 25 bases left between them. The CDR3 bases are TGTGCCAGCAGCCCCGCGAGGGGGGGCGCGCTCGATGATGAGCAGTTCTTC. Protein sequence: CASSPARGGALDDEQFF.

This clonotype is medium-sized. This chain joins TRBV12-3 or TRBV12-4 and TRBJ1-4; TRBD1 aligns across 7 bases. This CDR3 comprises 15 residues. V was pared by 6 bases and J by 0 bases, with 4 bases of the junction left unmatched. The CDR3 here is CASSRRGATNEKLFF. In nucleotides, the CDR3 is TGTGCCAGCAGCCGCAGGGGGGCAACTAATGAAAAACTGTTTTTT.

This clonotype appeared a few times. The chain has TRBV10-2 and TRBJ2-5; 10 bases line up with TRBD2. CDR3 length equals 14 residues. Germline CDR1 reads WSHSY; CDR2 reads SAAADI. J was trimmed by 4 bases and V by 8 bases; bases with no gene match: 7. CDR3 protein: CASSQRGGGETQYF. The CDR3 DNA reads TGCGCCAGCTCCCAGCGGGGGGGCGGAGAGACCCAGTACTTC.

Points on this clonotype: This may be a read error: a much more frequent sequence differs by one nucleotide. In DNA form, the CDR3 reads TGTGCCAGCTCACCCAAGGAGTTCGCGAACACCGGGGAGCTGTTTTTT. It yields the protein CASSPKEFANTGELFF. This chain connects TRBV6-1 to TRBJ2-2; D is ambiguous. Deletions cut 8 bases from V and 0 bases from J, with 16 bases between. Germline V gene sequence: CDR1 MNHNS, CDR2 SASEGT. The CDR3 sequence is 16 residues long.

The V gene is TRBV21-1, the J gene TRBJ2-5; the DNA was not used to check the table's D call, TRBD2. TRBV21-1 is a pseudogene locus. There are 19 residues in the CDR3. CDR3 DNA sequence: TGTGCCAGCAGCAAAGTGGAGGTGGGGCAGCGGGGGGCAAAAGAGACCCAGTACTTC. Protein: CASSKVEVGQRGAKETQYF.

By sample fraction, this clonotype is medium-sized. The rearrangement links TRBV6-5 to TRBJ2-6, with no clear D. V was pared by 5 bases and J by 1 base, with 9 bases between. The germline CDR1 and CDR2 sequences are MNHEY and SVGAGI. The CDR3 is made up of 15 amino acids. The CDR3 reads CASSSMGSGANVLTF. CDR3 DNA sequence: TGTGCCAGCAGTAGCATGGGTTCTGGGGCCAACGTCCTGACTTTC.

This clonotype was counted a single time. CDR3 DNA: TGTGCCAGCAGACTGGACACCTATAGCAATCAGCCCCAGCATTTT. It codes for CASRLDTYSNQPQHF. The rearrangement joins TRBV2 to TRBJ1-5; TRBD1 might be the D (5 bases). Per germline, CDR1 SNHLY and CDR2 FYNNEI. The CDR3 spans 15 residues. V was clipped by 6 bases and J by 0 bases, with 12 bases between them.

The chain carries TRBV20-1 and TRBJ2-7; 7 nucleotides align to TRBD1. CDR3 length: 13 amino acids. Trimming took 4 bases from V and 3 from J; bases not matched to a gene: 6. Germline V CDR1 and CDR2: DFQATT, SNEGSKA (reference sequence). CDR3 nucleotides: TGCAGTGCTAAAGGACAGGATTACTACGAGCAGTACTTC. Protein sequence: CSAKGQDYYEQYF.

This clonotype was seen more than once but under ten times. V usage is TRBV5-1 and J usage is TRBJ1-1; 9 bases line up with TRBD1. V was clipped by 3 bases and J by 6 bases; unmatched bases: 6. Looked up from germline, CDR1 is SGHRS and CDR2 is YFSETQ. The CDR3 loop spans 14 amino acids. As DNA, the CDR3 is TGCGCCAGCAGCTCCGGGACAGGGACCGCTGAAGCTTTCTTT. Translation gives CASSSGTGTAEAFF. The variable domain in full, with the rest retrieved from reference TRBV5-1 and TRBJ1-1, is KAGVTQTPRYLIKTRGQQVTLSCSPISGHRSVSWYQQTPGQGLQFLFEYFSETQRNKGNFPGRFSGRQFSNSRSEMNVSTLELGDSALYLCASSSGTGTAEAFFGQGTRLTVV.

The genes are TRBV20-1 and TRBJ1-1; TRBD1 matches at 10 bases. The V gene's germline CDR1 is DFQATT and CDR2 SNEGSKA (reference sequence). The junction had 13 bases not matched to a gene; V was cut back by 5 bases and J by 10 bases. This CDR3 comprises 14 residues. DNA for the CDR3: TGCAGTGCTTACCCATCCCGGGACAGGGGAGCAGCTTTCTTT. Translating gives CSAYPSRDRGAAFF.

This clonotype was detected a few times. The chain joins TRBV19 to TRBJ1-5; unclear D gene. V lost 3 bases and J lost 4, with 4 bases in between. The CDR3 is made up of 12 amino acids. Germline V gene lookup returns CDR1 LNHDA and CDR2 SQIVND (reference sequence). The CDR3 spells CASSMGNQPQHF. CDR3 coding DNA: TGTGCCAGTAGTATGGGGAATCAGCCCCAGCATTTT.

This clonotype is medium-sized. This chain links TRBV7-6 with TRBJ2-2; TRBD1 is a possible D gene (5 bases). Germline V lookup: CDR1 SGHVS, CDR2 FNYEAQ. The ends were cut back, 3 bases at V and 4 bases at J, with 9 bases in the middle. The CDR3 extends over 14 amino acids. The DNA of the CDR3 is TGTGCCAGCAGCTTTACAGGATTCACCGGGGAGCTGTTTTTT. Protein: CASSFTGFTGELFF.

Only a few counts were recorded for this clonotype. The chain employs TRBV20-1 and TRBJ2-5; a possible D gene is TRBD1 (6 bases). Germline loops: CDR1 DFQATT, CDR2 SNEGSKA (reference sequence). V shed 3 bases and J shed 1 base, with 12 bases lying between them. The CDR3 covers 14 residues. The CDR3 spells CSARLGAPQETQYF. The DNA of the CDR3 is TGCAGTGCTAGGCTGGGGGCCCCCCAAGAGACCCAGTACTTC.

V usage is TRBV2 and J usage is TRBJ2-3; 13 bases line up with TRBD2. With 7 bases clipped from V and 5 bases from J, the junction kept 9 bases outside the gene matches. This CDR3 is built from 16 residues. The germline V gene has CDR1 SNHLY and CDR2 FYNNEI. CDR3 amino acids: CASTPTSGGARDTQYF. In nucleotides, the CDR3 is TGTGCCAGCACCCCAACTAGCGGGGGGGCTCGAGATACGCAGTATTTT. The full variable domain, with the rest looked up from reference TRBV2 and TRBJ2-3, is EPEVTQTPSHQVTQMGQEVILRCVPISNHLYFYWYRQILGQKVEFLVSFYNNEISEKSEIFDDQFSVERPDGSNFTLKIRSTKLEDSAMYFCASTPTSGGARDTQYFGPGTRLTVL.

The gene calls are TRBV2 and TRBJ2-1; D gene ambiguous. There are 14 residues in the CDR3. Between the trimmed V and J ends, which lost 6 bases and 7 bases, there was a span of 16 bases. Per germline, CDR1 SNHLY and CDR2 FYNNEI. In DNA form, the CDR3 reads TGTGCCAGCAGGTCGCAAAAGTTAGGGAATGAGCAGTTCTTC. This translates into CASRSQKLGNEQFF.

This sequence joins TRBV20-1 and TRBJ1-5, with TRBD1 matching over 7 bases. V dropped 1 base and J dropped 2; count of bases not matched to a gene: 11. Germline V lookup: CDR1 DFQATT, CDR2 SNEGSKA (reference sequence). The CDR3 runs 17 residues. Here the CDR3 reads CSARVPGGVVGNQPQHF. The CDR3 DNA reads as TGCAGTGCTAGAGTACCAGGGGGGGTGGTGGGCAATCAGCCCCAGCATTTT.

By frequency in the sample, this clonotype is medium-sized. This rearrangement joins TRBV5-1 to TRBJ2-1; D not resolved. Trimming took off 0 bases at V and 8 bases at J, with 3 bases between the two ends. CDR3 length equals 11 residues. The V gene's germline CDR1 is SGHRS and CDR2 YFSETQ. CDR3 region: CASSLAYEQFF. The CDR3 DNA reads TGCGCCAGCAGCTTGGCTTATGAGCAGTTCTTC. The full variable domain, rest sourced from reference TRBV5-1 and TRBJ2-1, is KAGVTQTPRYLIKTRGQQVTLSCSPISGHRSVSWYQQTPGQGLQFLFEYFSETQRNKGNFPGRFSGRQFSNSRSEMNVSTLELGDSALYLCASSLAYEQFFGPGTRLTVL.

The V gene is TRBV7-9, the J gene TRBJ2-2; the match to TRBD1 covers 7 bases. The germline V gene encodes CDR1 SEHNR and CDR2 FQNEAQ (reference sequence). The length of the CDR3 is 15 residues. V dropped 5 bases and J dropped 0; count of bases not matched to a gene: 3. The CDR3 is CASSKDRTNTGELFF. CDR3 coding DNA: TGTGCCAGCAGCAAGGACAGGACGAACACCGGGGAGCTGTTTTTT.